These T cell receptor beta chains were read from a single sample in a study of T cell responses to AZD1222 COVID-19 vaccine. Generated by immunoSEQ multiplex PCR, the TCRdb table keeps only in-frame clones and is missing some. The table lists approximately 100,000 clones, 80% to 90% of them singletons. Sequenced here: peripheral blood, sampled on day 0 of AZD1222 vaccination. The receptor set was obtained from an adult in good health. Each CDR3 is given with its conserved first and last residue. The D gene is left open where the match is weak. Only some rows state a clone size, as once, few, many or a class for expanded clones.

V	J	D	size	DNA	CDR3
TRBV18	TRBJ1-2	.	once	TGTGCCAGCTCTCAGGATTTGGACAGTTACTATGGCTACACCTTC	CASSQDLDSYYGYTF
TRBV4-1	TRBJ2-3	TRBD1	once	TGCGCCAGCAGCCAAGCCGGGACAGGGGGGGTGACAGATACGCAGTATTTT	CASSQAGTGGVTDTQYF
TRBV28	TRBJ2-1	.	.	TGTGCCAGCAGTTTAGAAGCGGGGCGGGGGCGGTATGAGCAGTTCTTC	CASSLEAGRGRYEQFF
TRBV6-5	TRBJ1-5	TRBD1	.	TGTGCCAGCAGTAACGACAGGGGCGACAATCAGCCCCAGCATTTT	CASSNDRGDNQPQHF
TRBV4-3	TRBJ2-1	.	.	TGCGCCAGCAGCAAAGGAAATAATGAGCAGTTCTTC	CASSKGNNEQFF
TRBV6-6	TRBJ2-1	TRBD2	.	TGTGCCAGCAGTCCCCGATTACTAGCGGGAGTCTACAATGAGCAGTTCTTC	CASSPRLLAGVYNEQFF
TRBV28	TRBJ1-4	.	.	TGTGCCAGCAGTTTAGTACAGGCCCTTGCAACTAATGAAAAACTGTTTTTT	CASSLVQALATNEKLFF
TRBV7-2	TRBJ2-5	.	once	TGTGCCAGCAGCTCGACAGGCGGCGAGACCCAGTACTTC	CASSSTGGETQYF
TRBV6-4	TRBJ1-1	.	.	TGTGCCAGCAGTGACAGGGGACGGGTGAACACTGAAGCTTTCTTT	CASSDRGRVNTEAFF
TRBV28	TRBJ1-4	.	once	TGTGCCAGCAGGTCCGTGTGGCTAAATGAAAAACTGTTTTTT	CASRSVWLNEKLFF
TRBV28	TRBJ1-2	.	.	TGTGCCAGCCGTAGTACAGACTATGGCTACACCTTC	CASRSTDYGYTF
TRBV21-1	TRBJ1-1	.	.	TGTGCCAGCAGCAAGGGCACAGGGCTGAACACTGAAGCTTTCTTT	CASSKGTGLNTEAFF
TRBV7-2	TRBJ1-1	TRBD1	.	TGTGCCAGTGACAGGGTGGGTGACGGTGAAGCTTTCTTT	CASDRVGDGEAFF
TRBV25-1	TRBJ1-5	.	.	TGTGCCAGCGTAAATTATATCGGTCGGGCAGCCGAGAATCAGCCCCAGCATTTT	CASVNYIGRAAENQPQHF
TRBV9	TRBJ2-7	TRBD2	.	TGTGCCAGCAGCGTAGCGGGACTAGCGGGAGGGAACGAGCAGTACTTC	CASSVAGLAGGNEQYF
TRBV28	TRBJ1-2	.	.	TGTGCCAGCTCCACTAGGACCACAGGGAACTATGGCTACACCTTC	CASSTRTTGNYGYTF
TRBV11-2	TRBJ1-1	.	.	TGTGCCAGCAGCTTAAGGAGGAACACTGAAGCTTTCTTT	CASSLRRNTEAFF